This T cell receptor (beta chain) was recovered during a study of response to subunit inactivated influenza vaccine. General study findings and limits: The authors suggested that few new T cells are recruited per seasonal influenza vaccination.

A few counts support this clonotype. Its specificity is not known. TCRdb recomputed calls from the RT-PCR reads with MiXCR, one row per CDR3 protein. The data show 710,000 or so distinct CDR3 sequences, about a sixth seen once. Trimming removed 0 bases at V and 4 bases at J, with 17 bases between. CDR1 and CDR2 from the germline V gene are SGHNT and YYREEE (reference sequence). The CDR3 spans 16 residues. The V gene is TRBV5-4, the J gene TRBJ2-7; D remains ambiguous. The sequence was obtained from a man aged 50 to 60 who received an inactivated influenza vaccine. The sample here was PBMCs from blood, taken 11 to 12 days after vaccination. DNA for the CDR3: TGTGCCAGCAGCTTGGCCGGCCCCCAGAGCGCTTACGAGCAGTACTTC. Translating it yields CASSLAGPQSAYEQYF.